This T cell receptor beta chain was identified during a study of blood T cell repertoires in COVID-19. Study overall: T cells, B-cell-depleted T cells, or PBMCs provided the cDNA or gDNA that served as material.

The ends were cut back, 3 bases at V and 1 base at J, with 6 bases in the middle. Germline-derived CDR1 and CDR2 are SGHVS and FQNEAQ. This CDR3 has 14 residues. Methods used by the authors: Nucleated cell counts were estimated from reference gene primer amplification. Only in-frame clones appear in the TCRdb table, and some are missing; sequencing was by immunoSEQ multiplex PCR. The D gene and trimming were derived from the DNA, and the V and J assignments and clone size from that table. The sample includes some 460,000 clones, around nine tenths seen only once; the top ten take roughly 4.3%. The receptor's source is a woman aged 30 to 39 with acute or convalescent COVID-19. V and J are TRBV7-8 and TRBJ2-2, with D hard to call. Sequencing input: peripheral blood. The CDR3 loop reads CASSFLVNTGELFF. The CDR3 coding sequence is TGTGCCAGCAGCTTCTTAGTGAACACCGGGGAGCTGTTTTTT. Drawing the rest from reference TRBV7-8 and TRBJ2-2, the complete variable domain is GAGVSQSPRYKVAKRGQDVALRCDPISGHVSLFWYQQALGQGPEFLTYFQNEAQLDKSGLPSDRFFAERPEGSVSTLKIQRTQQEDSAVYLCASSFLVNTGELFFGEGSRLTVL.